The 5 T cell receptor beta chains below come from one sample, sequenced in a study of HIV-infected patients and healthy controls (dated by TCRdb to the mid-2010s). The library was generated by 5' RACE. The instrument was an Illumina MiSeq. Using fastp at Q25 and MiXCR, TCRdb reprocessed the public reads and kept productive beta chains. Here each entry gathers all rows of one CDR3 protein and keeps the most common genes and DNA. This sample holds around 64,000 distinct CDR3 sequences; about 16% were observed only once. The ten largest clones represent under 6% of the sample. Sequencing was done on a sample of CD4+ T cells from blood. These receptors were collected from a human donor in good health.

A few counts support this clonotype. The chain recombines TRBV18 with TRBJ1-1, with 9 bases matching TRBD1. Per germline, CDR1 KGHSH and CDR2 LQKENI. The CDR3 has 17 residues. V dropped 2 bases and J dropped 0; count of bases not matched to a gene: 7. DNA for the CDR3: TGTGCCAGCTCACCAAACAGGGGGCTGGATCTGAACACTGAAGCTTTCTTT. Its protein is CASSPNRGLDLNTEAFF. Supplemented by reference TRBV18 and TRBJ1-1, the full variable domain reads NAGVMQNPRHLVRRRGQEARLRCSPMKGHSHVYWYRQLPEEGLKFMVYLQKENIIDESGMPKERFSAEFPKEGPSILRIQQVVRGDSAAYFCASSPNRGLDLNTEAFFGQGTRLTVV.

This clonotype was seen a few times. The chain combines TRBV5-1 with TRBJ2-5; 7 bases map to TRBD1. The CDR3 is 15 residues long. V shed 4 bases, J shed 3 bases, and the junction held 9 bases outside the gene matches. Looked up from germline, CDR1 is SGHRS and CDR2 is YFSETQ. In nucleotides, the CDR3 is TGCGCCAGCAGCCCTACCCCGACAGGGAAAGAGACCCAGTACTTC. Translation gives CASSPTPTGKETQYF.

As to this clonotype: A clone one base away is much larger, so this may be a read error. This chain connects TRBV10-3 to TRBJ1-2, with D unresolved. The germline V gene encodes CDR1 ENHRY and CDR2 SYGVKD. This CDR3 spans 15 amino acids. The CDR3 DNA sequence: TGTGCCATCAGTGAGTCGAGTCAGATAAACTATGGCTGCACCTTC. Amino acid sequence: CAISESSQINYGCTF.

This rearrangement joins TRBV25-1 to TRBJ1-2, with unresolved D. Germline loops: CDR1 MGHDK, CDR2 SYGVNS. The CDR3 length is 13 residues. V gave up 2 bases and J gave up 5 bases, with 9 bases separating them. The CDR3 loop reads CASSELSIYGYTF. The CDR3 DNA follows: TGTGCCAGCAGTGAACTCTCGATATATGGCTACACCTTC.

This chain uses TRBV4-2 with TRBJ2-3; 8 bases align to TRBD2. The V gene end was trimmed by 1 base and the J gene end by 3 bases; junction bases not matched to a gene: 15. The V gene's germline CDR1 is LGHNA and CDR2 YNFKEQ. The CDR3 contains 19 residues. CDR3 DNA: TGTGCCAGCAGCCAAGGCCTACGTCCTGGCGGGAGGAGTACAGATACGCAGTATTTT. As protein: CASSQGLRPGGRSTDTQYF.